The entry below gives a single T cell receptor (beta chain) sequence along with its context. CDR3 length: 14 amino acids. From germline, CDR1 is GTSNPN and CDR2 SVGIG (reference sequence). V was shortened by 2 bases and J by 0 bases, with 5 bases between the two germline ends. Subsets obtained from CD4+ cells comprised CD45RA+ naive and CD45RA-negative memory cells. Generated by immunoSEQ multiplex PCR, the TCRdb table keeps only in-frame clones and is missing some. Among approximately 1.1 million clones listed, around 82% were seen once. The source of the sample is a study of shared clonotypes between healthy human individuals.

The sequence was obtained from a man aged 18 to 35 in good health. Some clones in this sample may be carry-over from other donors' samples. The chain is built from TRBV30 and TRBJ1-6, with D uncertain. Sequencing input: memory CD4+ T cells from PBMCs. The subset is: CD45RA-negative fraction. The CDR3: CAWSIGSYNSPLHF. The CDR3 DNA reads TGTGCCTGGAGTATCGGCTCCTATAATTCACCCCTCCACTTT.